What follows is one TCR beta chain and its context. This entry comes from a study of blood T cell repertoires in COVID-19. For the study at large: Samples of COVID-19 (acute and convalescent) were obtained from the United States, Italy and Spain. PBMCs, B-cell-depleted T cells, or T cells were the source of the cDNA or gDNA that made up the material.

Source study methods: Using reference gene primer amplification, nucleated cell counts were estimated. Repertoires were generated with immunoSEQ multiplex PCR, while TCRdb's copy carries only in-frame clones and drops some. The DNA was the basis for D and trimming; V, J and clone size are from that table. This sample yields about 82,000 clones, of which roughly four fifths are seen a single time; almost 7% belongs to the top ten. Germline V gene sequence: CDR1 MDHEN, CDR2 SYDVKM. This CDR3 has 14 amino acids. Trimming pared 6 bases from V and 0 bases from J, leaving 11 bases between. The source material was peripheral blood. The sequence was obtained from a man aged 45-60 years with active or convalescent COVID-19. The chain has TRBV28 and TRBJ1-1; D remains ambiguous. The chain's CDR3 is CASSDELMNTEAFF. In DNA form, the CDR3 reads TGTGCCAGCAGCGATGAACTGATGAACACTGAAGCTTTCTTT. Looking up the rest from reference TRBV28 and TRBJ1-1 gives the full variable domain: DVKVTQSSRYLVKRTGEKVFLECVQDMDHENMFWYRQDPGLGLRLIYFSYDVKMKEKGDIPEGYSVSREKKERFSLILESASTNQTSMYLCASSDELMNTEAFFGQGTRLTVV.